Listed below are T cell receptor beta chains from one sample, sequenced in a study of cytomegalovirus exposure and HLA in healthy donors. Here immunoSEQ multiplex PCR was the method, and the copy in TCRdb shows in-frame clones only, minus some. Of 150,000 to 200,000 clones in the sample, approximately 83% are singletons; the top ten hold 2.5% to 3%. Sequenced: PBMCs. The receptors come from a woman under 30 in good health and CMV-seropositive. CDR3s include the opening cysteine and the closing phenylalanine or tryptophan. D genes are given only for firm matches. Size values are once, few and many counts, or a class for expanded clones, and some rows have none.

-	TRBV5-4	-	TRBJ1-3	TGTGCCAGCAGCTTGACAGGGTTAGGAAACACCATATATTTT	CASSLTGLGNTIYF
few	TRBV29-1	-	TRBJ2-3	TGCAGCGTTCGTCCCGGGGGAGGCACAGATACGCAGTATTTT	CSVRPGGGTDTQYF
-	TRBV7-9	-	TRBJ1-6	TGTGCCAGCAGCTTAGGGCCCAAAGGGGTTTATTCACCCCTCCACTTT	CASSLGPKGVYSPLHF
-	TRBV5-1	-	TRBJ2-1	TGCGCCAGCAGCTCGGACTCGGGAAGGGGGGAGCAGTTCTTC	CASSSDSGRGEQFF
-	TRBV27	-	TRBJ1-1	TGTGCCAGCAGTTTATCCAGCTGGAGCACTGAAGCTTTCTTT	CASSLSSWSTEAFF
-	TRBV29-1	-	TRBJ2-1	TGCAGCGTTGAACTATACAATGAGCAGTTCTTC	CSVELYNEQFF
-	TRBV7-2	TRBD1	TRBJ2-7	TGTGCCAGCAGCATAGACAGGGGCTTCTACGAGCAGTACTTC	CASSIDRGFYEQYF
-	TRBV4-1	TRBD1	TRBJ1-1	TGCGCCAGCAGCCACGACAGGGGGCGAGGTACGGGTTTGATTGAAGCTTTCTTT	CASSHDRGRGTGLIEAFF
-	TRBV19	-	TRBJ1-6	TGTGCCAGTAGTGGGGCGGGGGCGTTCTATTCACCCCTCCACTTT	CASSGAGAFYSPLHF
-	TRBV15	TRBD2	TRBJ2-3	TGTGCCACCAGCAGAGAATTCCCGGGACTAGCGGTCACAGATACGCAGTATTTT	CATSREFPGLAVTDTQYF
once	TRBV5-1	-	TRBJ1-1	TGCGCCAGCAGCTACGACAGTATGAACACTGAAGCTTTCTTT	CASSYDSMNTEAFF
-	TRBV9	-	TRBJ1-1	TGTGCCAGCAGCTTAAACTCGGAGAGGGAGAACACTGAAGCTTTCTTT	CASSLNSERENTEAFF